These 20 T cell receptor beta chains came from one sample sequenced in a study of shared clonotypes between healthy human individuals. Using immunoSEQ multiplex PCR, the repertoire was profiled, and TCRdb retains in-frame clones only, with some absent. Altogether some 2 million clones are present, roughly 94% being singletons, with the ten largest covering roughly 0.13%. Sequenced: naive CD4+ T cells sorted from blood. Indicated subset: CD45RA+ positively selected. All receptors come from a man younger than 35 in good health.

The chain joins TRBV9 to TRBJ2-3; D may be TRBD2 (5 bases). Looked up from germline, CDR1 is SGDLS and CDR2 is YYNGEE. This CDR3 has 15 amino acids. The V gene lost 0 bases and the J gene lost 2 bases, with 10 bases spanning the gap. The CDR3 DNA sequence: TGTGCCAGCAGCGTAGGAGGGTTAGTCACAGATACGCAGTATTTT. It yields the protein CASSVGGLVTDTQYF.

The chain recombines TRBV28 with TRBJ2-5; TRBD2 aligns across 9 bases. The CDR3 runs 13 residues. CDR1 is MDHEN and CDR2 is SYDVKM in the germline V gene. Trimming at V came to 6 bases and at J to 4 bases, leaving 3 bases not matched to a gene. CDR3 sequence (DNA): TGTGCCAGCAGAGGCGGGGGGGCAGAGACCCAGTACTTC. Translation gives CASRGGGAETQYF.

Worth noting for this clone: Other DNA sequences of this sample code for an identical CDR3. The chain combines TRBV29-1 with TRBJ2-7, with 9 positions matching TRBD1. CDR3 size: 13 residues. Germline lookup yields CDR1 SQVTM and CDR2 ANQGSEA. The V gene end was trimmed by 4 bases and the J gene end by 4 bases; junction bases not matched to a gene: 5. CDR3 loop: CSVGRQGGYEQYF. For the CDR3, the DNA is TGCAGCGTTGGGAGACAGGGGGGTTACGAGCAGTACTTC.

This chain connects TRBV30 to TRBJ2-7, with a tentative D call TRBD1 (5 bases). This CDR3 is 12 amino acids long. Germline assignment: CDR1 GTSNPN and CDR2 SVGIG (reference sequence). Trimming stripped 2 bases from V and 6 bases from J, with 11 bases between. The CDR3 loop is CAWSSQGVEQYF. The CDR3 DNA reads as TGTGCCTGGAGTTCCCAGGGTGTCGAGCAGTACTTC.

The chain employs TRBV4-1 and TRBJ1-5; D is ambiguous. The CDR3 totals 15 residues. Germline CDR1 reads MGHRA; CDR2 reads YSYEKL. Deletions cut 4 bases from V and 5 bases from J, with 15 bases between. DNA for the CDR3: TGCGCCAGCAGCCCTCAACCGGTGCTCGATCAGCCCCAGCATTTT. Amino acid sequence: CASSPQPVLDQPQHF.

The genes are TRBV4-1 and TRBJ1-1; 7 bases match TRBD1. Looked up from germline, CDR1 is MGHRA and CDR2 is YSYEKL. This CDR3 region has 16 residues. V trimming: 4 bases; J trimming: 0 bases; junction bases outside the gene matches: 8. The chain's CDR3 is CASSLQGTDVNTEAFF. The CDR3 DNA is TGCGCCAGCAGCCTACAAGGGACAGACGTGAACACTGAAGCTTTCTTT.

This rearrangement joins TRBV2 to TRBJ1-1; tentative D call: TRBD1 (5 bases). The V end was cut by 7 bases, the J end by 5 bases, with 20 bases between. The CDR3 spans 15 residues. Germline V gene sequence: CDR1 SNHLY, CDR2 FYNNEI. The CDR3 region has the DNA TGTGCCAGCACCGCCGAGCGGGGGGTAGGAACTGAAGCTTTCTTT. Amino acid sequence: CASTAERGVGTEAFF.

This chain links TRBV7-2 with TRBJ2-7; 7 bases agree with TRBD2. CDR1 and CDR2 from the germline V gene are SGHTA and FQGNSA. This CDR3 is 14 amino acids long. The V segment lost 5 bases and the J segment 6 bases; nucleotides outside the gene matches: 10. CDR3 region: CASSLLGLVGEQYF. CDR3 DNA sequence: TGTGCCAGCAGCCTACTCGGACTAGTTGGCGAGCAGTACTTC.

This clone was found once. The rearrangement links TRBV7-2 to TRBJ2-3; 7 nucleotides line up with TRBD1. V lost 1 base to trimming and J lost 2 bases; unmatched junction nucleotides: 6. This CDR3 has 16 amino acids. CDR1 is SGHTA and CDR2 is FQGNSA in the germline V gene. The CDR3 spells CASSLVTGTITDTQYF. CDR3 coding DNA: TGTGCCAGCAGCTTAGTGACAGGGACCATCACAGATACGCAGTATTTT.

The rearrangement links TRBV18 to TRBJ1-1; D gene uncertain. CDR3 size: 15 residues. Per the germline V gene, CDR1 is KGHSH and CDR2 is LQKENI. V was cut by 3 bases and J by 8 bases, with 19 bases left in between. CDR3 protein: CASSPPGSRDGEAFF. The CDR3 nucleotides are TGTGCCAGCTCACCCCCAGGTTCCCGAGACGGCGAAGCTTTCTTT.

Regarding this clone: The same CDR3 also results from other DNA sequences found in this sample. The V call is TRBV14, the J call TRBJ2-7; D call uncertain. The CDR3 contains 12 residues. The V end lost 0 bases, the J end lost 4 bases, and 4 bases lay between the germline ends. Germline V gene sequence: CDR1 SGHDN, CDR2 FVKESK. CDR3 protein: CASSQDRYEQYF. CDR3 coding DNA: TGTGCCAGCAGCCAAGATAGGTACGAGCAGTACTTC.

As regards this clone: Other nucleotide sequences in the sample specify the same CDR3. V gene TRBV5-1 combines with J gene TRBJ2-3, with a weak D call TRBD1 (6 bases). The V gene lost 3 bases and the J gene lost 6 bases, with 8 bases spanning the gap. CDR3 length: 12 amino acids. CDR1 SGHRS and CDR2 YFSETQ come from the germline V gene. CDR3 in amino acids: CASSSGADTQYF. The CDR3, as DNA: TGCGCCAGCAGCTCAGGGGCGGATACGCAGTATTTT.

This clone is a singleton in its sample. The CDR3 reads CASSDRVVGTDTQYF. As DNA, the CDR3 is TGTGCCAGCAGTGACAGGGTTGTGGGCACAGATACGCAGTATTTT. The rearrangement links TRBV6-6 to TRBJ2-3, with 7 bases lining up with TRBD1. The CDR3 loop spans 15 amino acids. J was trimmed by 1 base and V by 5 bases; bases with no gene match: 6. Germline V lookup: CDR1 MNHNY, CDR2 SVGAGI (reference sequence).

This chain uses TRBV30 with TRBJ2-5; D uncertain. Per the germline V gene, CDR1 is GTSNPN and CDR2 is SVGIG (reference sequence). V was pared by 0 bases and J by 4 bases, with 6 bases between. The CDR3 is made up of 12 amino acids. Here the CDR3 DNA reads TGTGCCTGGAGTGTAAGGGCAGAGACCCAGTACTTC. Translating gives CAWSVRAETQYF. The full variable domain, rest sourced from reference TRBV30 and TRBJ2-5, is SQTIHQWPATLVQPVGSPLSLECTVEGTSNPNLYWYRQAAGRGLQLLFYSVGIGQISSEVPQNLSASRPQDRQFILSSKKLLLSDSGFYLCAWSVRAETQYFGPGTRLLVL.

This chain connects TRBV7-9 to TRBJ1-3, with D possibly matching TRBD1 (6 bases). Germline assignment: CDR1 SEHNR and CDR2 FQNEAQ (reference sequence). CDR3 length equals 16 residues. Trimming took 5 bases from V and 0 from J, leaving 14 bases between them. This chain's CDR3 is CASSDYRDFSGNTIYF. As DNA, the CDR3 is TGTGCCAGCAGCGATTACAGGGACTTCTCTGGAAACACCATATATTTT.

A single count supports this clone. The chain combines TRBV9 with TRBJ1-4, with 7 bases lining up with TRBD1. The germline V gene has CDR1 SGDLS and CDR2 YYNGEE. The V gene end was trimmed by 4 bases and the J gene end by 7 bases; junction bases not matched to a gene: 10. The CDR3 contains 15 residues. The CDR3 DNA follows: TGTGCCAGCAGCACGATGACAGGGTTTAGTGAAAAACTGTTTTTT. It codes for CASSTMTGFSEKLFF.

The chain links TRBV4-1 to TRBJ1-3; TRBD1 aligns across 7 bases. Germline V lookup: CDR1 MGHRA, CDR2 YSYEKL. The CDR3 has 18 amino acids. V gave up 0 bases and J gave up 0 bases; unmatched junction bases: 8. CDR3 in DNA: TGCGCCAGCAGCCAAGAGACAGGGCTGACCCTCTCTGGAAACACCATATATTTT. Translated: CASSQETGLTLSGNTIYF.

V usage is TRBV28 and J usage is TRBJ1-2; D unclear. The CDR3 is 14 residues long. Germline CDR1 is MDHEN and CDR2 is SYDVKM. V was clipped by 6 bases and J by 4 bases, with 15 bases between them. The DNA of the CDR3 is TGTGCCAGCAGCCCCGTGGTACGGGGCTATGGCTACACCTTC. Amino acid sequence: CASSPVVRGYGYTF.

The chain combines TRBV28 with TRBJ1-5, with a possible D match to TRBD1 (6 bases). This CDR3 contains 15 residues. Between the trimmed V and J ends, which lost 5 bases and 5 bases, there was a span of 16 bases. Germline values: CDR1 MDHEN, CDR2 SYDVKM. The CDR3 coding sequence is TGTGCCAGCAGTAGGGGGGGGACACTTGATCAGCCCCAGCATTTT. Its protein is CASSRGGTLDQPQHF.

The chain couples TRBV29-1 to TRBJ2-5, with D perhaps being TRBD1 or TRBD2 (5 bases each). The CDR3 loop spans 11 amino acids. Germline V gives CDR1 SQVTM, CDR2 ANQGSEA. V was trimmed by 6 bases and J by 6 bases, leaving 11 bases between them. The DNA of the CDR3 is TGCAGCGTCGGAAGGGGACAGACCCAGTACTTC. It translates to CSVGRGQTQYF. Variable domain in full (rest from reference TRBV29-1 and TRBJ2-5): SAVISQKPSRDICQRGTSLTIQCQVDSQVTMMFWYRQQPGQSLTLIATANQGSEATYESGFVIDKFPISRPNLTFSTLTVSNMSPEDSSIYLCSVGRGQTQYFGPGTRLLVL.